This T cell receptor (beta chain) originates from a study of T cell clonality in common variable immunodeficiency. Blood samples were heparinized, about 5 to 9 ml per donor. Data came from immunoSEQ multiplex PCR; TCRdb stores just in-frame clones and leaves some out. Recorded here are tens of thousands of clones, none singletons. Study observations and caveats: Shared TCRbeta clones were fewer between CVID subjects than controls. Authors noted CVID clonality's cause needs subpopulation repertoire sequencing. In common variable immunodeficiency, TCR beta chains reportedly carried fewer deletions and N-nucleotide insertions.

A note on this clone: Its specificity is not known.

Specimen: peripheral blood mononuclear cells. The receptor's source is a person aged 18 to 75 in good health.

The CDR3 sequence: CASSLGRGQPQHF. CDR3 DNA (partial): TGTGCCAGCAGCTTAGGGCGGGGTCAGCCC. V usage is TRBV7-6 and J usage is TRBJ1-5, with D hard to call. The read gets to within 3 residues of the CDR3 end, and the germline J gene fills in the rest. CDR3 length: 13 residues. The V and J ends lost 1 base and 6 bases respectively, with 7 bases between them. From germline, CDR1 is SGHVS and CDR2 FNYEAQ.